This T cell receptor beta chain was retrieved from a study of a mutant IDH1 vaccine in newly diagnosed glioma. On the study more broadly: Former treatment meant radiotherapy, temozolomide, or both; the majority had gotten both.

Germline V lookup: CDR1 SGHRS, CDR2 YFSETQ. V was trimmed by 4 bases and J by 7 bases, leaving 10 bases between them. The CDR3 covers 12 residues. Specified time point: week 47, end of study. Alongside topical imiquimod, each dose of vaccine comprised 300 ug of mutant IDH1 20-mer peptide. TCRdb's table, derived via immunoSEQ multiplex PCR, lists solely in-frame clones and lacks some. The repertoire holds about 83,000 clones, with 75% to 85% as singletons. Notes on this clone: Its matching antigen is unknown.

The sequences come from PBMCs, collected from a glioma patient whose treatment included an IDH1 peptide vaccine. The gene calls are TRBV5-1 and TRBJ2-3; no clear D gene. The sequence was collected from a man in his forties or fifties with glioma. CDR3 loop: CASSVLWNTQYF. Here the CDR3 DNA reads TGCGCCAGCAGCGTGTTGTGGAATACGCAGTATTTT.